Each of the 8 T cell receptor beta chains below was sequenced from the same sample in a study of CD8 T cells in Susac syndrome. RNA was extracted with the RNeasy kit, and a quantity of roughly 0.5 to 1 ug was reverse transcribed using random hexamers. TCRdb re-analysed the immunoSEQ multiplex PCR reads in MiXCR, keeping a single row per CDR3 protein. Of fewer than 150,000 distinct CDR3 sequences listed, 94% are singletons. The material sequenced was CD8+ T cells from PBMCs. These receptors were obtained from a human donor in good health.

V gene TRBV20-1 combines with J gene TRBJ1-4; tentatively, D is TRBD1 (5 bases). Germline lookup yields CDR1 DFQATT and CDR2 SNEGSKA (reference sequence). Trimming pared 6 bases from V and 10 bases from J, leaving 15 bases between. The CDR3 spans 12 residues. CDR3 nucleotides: TGCAGTGCGACCCATGCGGGGGGAAAACTGTTTTTT. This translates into CSATHAGGKLFF.

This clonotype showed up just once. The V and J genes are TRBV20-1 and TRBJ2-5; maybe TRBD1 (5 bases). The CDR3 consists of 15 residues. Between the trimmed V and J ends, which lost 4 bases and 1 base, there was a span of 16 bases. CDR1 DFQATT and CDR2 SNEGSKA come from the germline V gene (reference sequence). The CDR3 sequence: CSAIDRPFVQETQYF. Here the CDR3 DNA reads TGCAGTGCTATCGACAGACCCTTCGTCCAAGAGACCCAGTACTTC.

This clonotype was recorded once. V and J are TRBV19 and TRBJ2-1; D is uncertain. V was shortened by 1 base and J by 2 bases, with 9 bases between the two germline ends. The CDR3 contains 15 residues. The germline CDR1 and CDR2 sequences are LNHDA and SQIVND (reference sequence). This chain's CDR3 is CASSIAETPYNEQFF. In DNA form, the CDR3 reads TGTGCCAGTAGTATAGCGGAAACTCCCTACAATGAGCAGTTCTTC.

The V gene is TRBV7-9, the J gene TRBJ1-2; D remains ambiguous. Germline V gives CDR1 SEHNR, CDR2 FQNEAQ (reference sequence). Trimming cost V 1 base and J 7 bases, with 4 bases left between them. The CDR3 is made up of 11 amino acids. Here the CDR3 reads CASSLVPGYTF. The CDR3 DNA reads TGTGCCAGCAGCTTAGTTCCTGGCTACACCTTC.

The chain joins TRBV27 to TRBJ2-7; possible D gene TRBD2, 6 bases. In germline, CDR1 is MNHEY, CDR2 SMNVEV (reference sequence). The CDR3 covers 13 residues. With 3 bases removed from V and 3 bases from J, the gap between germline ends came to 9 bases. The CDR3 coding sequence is TGTGCCAGCAGTTTGCGGGGAGGCTACGAGCAGTACTTC. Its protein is CASSLRGGYEQYF.

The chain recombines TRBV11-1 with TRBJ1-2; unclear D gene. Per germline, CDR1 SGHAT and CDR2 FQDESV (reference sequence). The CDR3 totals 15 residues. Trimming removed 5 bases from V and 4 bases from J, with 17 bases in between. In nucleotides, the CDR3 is TGTGCCAGCAGCCCAAATGAGGGATCGCGCTATGGCTACACCTTC. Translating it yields CASSPNEGSRYGYTF.

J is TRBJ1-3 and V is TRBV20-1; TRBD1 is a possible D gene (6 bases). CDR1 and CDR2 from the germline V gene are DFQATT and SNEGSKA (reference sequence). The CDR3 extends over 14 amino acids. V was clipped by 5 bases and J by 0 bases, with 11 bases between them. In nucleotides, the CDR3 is TGCAGTGCTGTGGACAGTTCCTCTGGAAACACCATATATTTT. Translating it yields CSAVDSSSGNTIYF.

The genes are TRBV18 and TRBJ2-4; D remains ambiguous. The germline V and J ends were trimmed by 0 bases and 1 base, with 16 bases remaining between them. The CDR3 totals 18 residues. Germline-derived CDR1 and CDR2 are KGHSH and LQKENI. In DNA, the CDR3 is TGTGCCAGCTCACCACCGTACGCCCACCCCGGGGCCAAAAACATTCAGTACTTC. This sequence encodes CASSPPYAHPGAKNIQYF. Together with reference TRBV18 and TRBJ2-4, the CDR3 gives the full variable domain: NAGVMQNPRHLVRRRGQEARLRCSPMKGHSHVYWYRQLPEEGLKFMVYLQKENIIDESGMPKERFSAEFPKEGPSILRIQQVVRGDSAAYFCASSPPYAHPGAKNIQYFGAGTRLSVL.